One and the same sample provided the 27 T cell receptor beta chains below, sequenced in a study of shared clonotypes between healthy human individuals. The protocol was immunoSEQ multiplex PCR, while the TCRdb copy is restricted to in-frame clones and leaves out a portion. The sample records roughly 2.1 million clones, roughly 91% being singletons. CD8 cells classed as naive were CD45RO-negative and positively selected for CCR7, excluding terminally differentiated effector memory CD45RA+ cells. The sample consisted of naive CD8+ T cells from PBMCs. These TCRs come from a man between 18 and 35 years old in good health. Some clones in this sample may be carry-over from other donors' samples.

The gene calls are TRBV7-8 and TRBJ1-1; perhaps TRBD1 as D (6 bases). V lost 5 bases, J lost 3 bases, and 16 bases lay in between. The germline CDR1 and CDR2 sequences are SGHVS and FQNEAQ. The CDR3 runs 15 residues. The CDR3 region is CASSQYGGRDTEAFF. The CDR3 DNA reads TGTGCCAGCAGCCAATATGGGGGGCGCGACACTGAAGCTTTCTTT.

The V and J genes are TRBV19 and TRBJ2-5; D is undetermined. V lost 3 bases, J lost 2 bases, and 10 bases lay in between. Germline CDR1 reads LNHDA; CDR2 reads SQIVND (reference sequence). The CDR3 has 14 residues. In DNA, the CDR3 is TGTGCCAGTAGTATCCTCGGACGGCAAGAGACCCAGTACTTC. Its protein product is CASSILGRQETQYF.

Remarks on this clone: Other nucleotide sequences from this sample produce the same CDR3. The V call is TRBV28, the J call TRBJ1-5, with unresolved D. Germline assignment: CDR1 MDHEN and CDR2 SYDVKM. The CDR3 has 11 amino acids. Trimming took 4 bases from V and 6 from J, leaving 4 bases between them. CDR3 loop: CASSSSQPQHF. In DNA form, the CDR3 reads TGTGCCAGCAGTTCCTCTCAGCCCCAGCATTTT.

This clone was counted once. The CDR3 loop reads CASRGTGGNTIYF. In DNA, the CDR3 is TGTGCCAGCAGAGGGACAGGGGGAAACACCATATATTTT. V usage is TRBV6-1 and J usage is TRBJ1-3; 9 bases are a match to TRBD1. Trimming took 6 bases from V and 4 from J; bases not matched to a gene: 1. The V gene's germline CDR1 is MNHNS and CDR2 SASEGT. CDR3 size: 13 residues.

This chain links TRBV4-1 with TRBJ1-2; no reliable D call. Germline CDR1 is MGHRA and CDR2 is YSYEKL. CDR3 length: 14 amino acids. Trimming took off 0 bases at V and 6 bases at J, with 11 bases between the two ends. CDR3 nucleotides: TGCGCCAGCAGCCAAGACAGAAGCGCTAATGGCTACACCTTC. Protein sequence: CASSQDRSANGYTF.

CDR3 loop: CASSATGGREQYF. The DNA for the CDR3 is TGTGCCAGCAGCGCAACAGGGGGTCGGGAGCAGTACTTC. The V gene is TRBV9, the J gene TRBJ2-7; 8 bases agree with TRBD1. The CDR3 extends over 13 amino acids. Per the germline V gene, CDR1 is SGDLS and CDR2 is YYNGEE. V shed 3 bases and J 7 bases; nucleotides not matched to a gene: 6.

The count of this clone is one. The V gene is TRBV11-2, the J gene TRBJ2-7; TRBD1 is a possible D gene (7 bases). Trimming left V 1 base short and J 4 bases short, with 14 bases between. The CDR3 sequence is 15 residues long. In germline, CDR1 is SGHAT, CDR2 FQNNGV. CDR3 sequence: CASSLGSAGGYEQYF. The CDR3 bases are TGTGCCAGCAGCTTAGGGTCTGCAGGGGGGTACGAGCAGTACTTC.

The chain couples TRBV28 to TRBJ1-5, with D unresolved. Germline CDR1 MDHEN, CDR2 SYDVKM. There are 14 residues in the CDR3. CDR3 region: CGVGNSEGNQPQHF. Here the CDR3 DNA reads TGTGGAGTGGGGAATAGCGAAGGCAATCAGCCCCAGCATTTT.

The rearrangement joins TRBV27 to TRBJ2-3; 8 bases are shared with TRBD2. The CDR3 extends over 15 amino acids. The germline CDR1 and CDR2 sequences are MNHEY and SMNVEV (reference sequence). Trimming at V came to 7 bases and at J to 4 bases, leaving 10 bases not matched to a gene. CDR3: CASTTGTRSPDTQYF. The CDR3 coding sequence is TGTGCCAGCACTACCGGGACTAGATCGCCAGATACGCAGTATTTT.

J is TRBJ2-3 and V is TRBV28; possible D gene TRBD2, 6 bases. CDR3 length: 17 residues. From germline, CDR1 is MDHEN and CDR2 SYDVKM. The ends were cut back, 3 bases at V and 2 bases at J, with 18 bases in the middle. In DNA, the CDR3 is TGTGCCAGCAGTTTCCTTGACTTTGCGGGAAACACAGATACGCAGTATTTT. Amino acids: CASSFLDFAGNTDTQYF.

Worth noting for this clone: The junction and the germline gene differ at one end; a read error may be behind it. This sequence joins TRBV6-1 and TRBJ1-5; D remains unclear. This CDR3 has 13 residues. Per germline, CDR1 MNHNS and CDR2 SASEGT. The CDR3 bases are TGTGCCAGCAATGAATTGGGCAATCAGCCCCAGCATTTT. Translating it yields CASNELGNQPQHF.

V is TRBV15 and J is TRBJ1-5; D gene unclear. V dropped 0 bases and J dropped 2 bases, with 11 bases sitting between them. In germline, CDR1 is LNHNV, CDR2 YYDKDF (reference sequence). The CDR3 contains 16 residues. The CDR3 is CATSRDAAEGNQPQHF. CDR3 DNA sequence: TGTGCCACCAGCAGAGATGCGGCAGAAGGCAATCAGCCCCAGCATTTT.

The chain links TRBV28 to TRBJ1-5; D may be TRBD1 (5 bases). The CDR3 sequence is 15 residues long. Germline V lookup: CDR1 MDHEN, CDR2 SYDVKM. V was shortened by 5 bases and J by 6 bases, with 17 bases between the two germline ends. The CDR3 DNA reads TGTGCCAGCAGTCACCCGAGGGGTAACGCTCAGCCCCAGCATTTT. Its protein product is CASSHPRGNAQPQHF.

Turning to this clone: This sample includes further DNA sequences coding for the same CDR3. V usage is TRBV27 and J usage is TRBJ1-1, with D possibly TRBD1 on 5 matching bases. V lost 3 bases and J lost 5, with 10 bases in between. The CDR3 totals 13 residues. Per germline, CDR1 MNHEY and CDR2 SMNVEV (reference sequence). The CDR3 here is CASSFRVGTEAFF. As DNA, the CDR3 is TGTGCCAGCAGTTTCAGGGTGGGAACTGAAGCTTTCTTT.

The rearrangement joins TRBV5-8 to TRBJ2-7; D call uncertain. The CDR3 is 10 amino acids. CDR1 and CDR2 (germline): SGHTS, YDEGEE. Between the trimmed V and J ends, which lost 0 bases and 5 bases, there was a span of 0 bases. CDR3 protein: CASSLDEQYF. The CDR3 bases are TGTGCCAGCAGCTTGGACGAGCAGTACTTC.

This clone appeared once. The V and J genes are TRBV4-1 and TRBJ1-2; D unresolved. CDR3 length: 14 amino acids. V dropped 3 bases and J dropped 4 bases, with 12 bases sitting between them. The germline gives CDR1 MGHRA, CDR2 YSYEKL. The CDR3 DNA reads as TGCGCCAGCAGCCATTTGGCGGCCGGCTATGGCTACACCTTC. Its protein is CASSHLAAGYGYTF.

The rearrangement uses TRBV7-7 and TRBJ2-7, with 11 nucleotides matching TRBD2. The CDR3 has 18 amino acids. CDR1 and CDR2 (germline): SSHAT, FNYEAQ (reference sequence). Unmatched junction bases numbered 15, after V lost 5 bases and J lost 3 bases. The CDR3 DNA is TGTGCCAGCAGCCCACAAACCCCGGGACTAGCGGAAGTCTACGAGCAGTACTTC. Translation: CASSPQTPGLAEVYEQYF.

The rearrangement joins TRBV27 to TRBJ1-2, with TRBD1 matching 9 bases. Germline-derived CDR1 and CDR2 are MNHEY and SMNVEV (reference sequence). J was trimmed by 6 bases and V by 4 bases; bases with no gene match: 3. This CDR3 has 13 residues. This chain's CDR3 is CASSSGQGDGYTF. CDR3 in DNA: TGTGCCAGCAGTTCGGGACAGGGTGATGGCTACACCTTC.

V and J are TRBV4-2 and TRBJ1-1, with D tentatively TRBD1 (5 bases). V was shortened by 3 bases and J by 0 bases, with 23 bases between the two germline ends. The germline gives CDR1 LGHNA, CDR2 YNFKEQ. CDR3 length: 19 residues. The CDR3 spells CASSHREGYGKGMNTEAFF. CDR3 nucleotide sequence: TGTGCCAGCAGCCACAGAGAGGGGTACGGAAAGGGGATGAACACTGAAGCTTTCTTT.

The chain links TRBV2 to TRBJ2-7; possible D gene TRBD1, 5 bases. Trimming left V 7 bases short and J 3 bases short, with 13 bases between. Per germline, CDR1 SNHLY and CDR2 FYNNEI. The CDR3 has 13 residues. Here the CDR3 reads CASNPGTGYEQYF. CDR3 nucleotide sequence: TGTGCCAGCAATCCGGGTACAGGCTACGAGCAGTACTTC.

The rearrangement joins TRBV19 to TRBJ2-6; D unclear. The CDR3 is made up of 18 amino acids. Trimming removed 3 bases at V and 2 bases at J, with 17 bases between. Germline CDR1 and CDR2: LNHDA and SQIVND (reference sequence). This chain's CDR3 is CASSIPRARQAGANVLTF. The DNA for the CDR3 is TGTGCCAGTAGTATCCCCCGAGCCAGACAAGCTGGGGCCAACGTCCTGACTTTC.

J is TRBJ1-2 and V is TRBV27; tentative D call: TRBD1 (6 bases). Trimming removed 3 bases at V and 6 bases at J, with 11 bases between. Germline V gene lookup returns CDR1 MNHEY and CDR2 SMNVEV (reference sequence). The CDR3 loop spans 13 amino acids. The CDR3, as DNA: TGTGCCAGCAGTTTTCGGGGGGCAAATGGCTACACCTTC. Its protein product is CASSFRGANGYTF.

The J gene is TRBJ1-4, the V gene TRBV13; 9 bases are a match to TRBD1. Germline V CDR1 and CDR2: PRHDT, FYEKMQ (reference sequence). CDR3 length: 15 residues. Trimming at V came to 5 bases and at J to 5 bases, leaving 6 bases not matched to a gene. Written as DNA, the CDR3 is TGTGCCAGCAGCGGAGCCGGGACAGGGAATGAAAAACTGTTTTTT. This gives the protein CASSGAGTGNEKLFF.

This chain connects TRBV13 to TRBJ2-7, with D possibly TRBD1 on 6 matching bases. Trimming took 5 bases from V and 3 from J, leaving 14 bases between them. This CDR3 comprises 14 residues. From germline, CDR1 is PRHDT and CDR2 FYEKMQ (reference sequence). CDR3: CASSPTDRFYEQYF. CDR3 in DNA: TGTGCCAGCAGCCCAACAGACAGGTTCTACGAGCAGTACTTC.

The chain couples TRBV29-1 to TRBJ2-1; D remains ambiguous. Per the germline V gene, CDR1 is SQVTM and CDR2 is ANQGSEA. CDR3 length equals 12 residues. Trimming removed 2 bases from V and 4 bases from J, with 6 bases in between. The CDR3, as DNA: TGCAGCGTTGAATTCCAGTACAATGAGCAGTTCTTC. Its protein is CSVEFQYNEQFF.

The CDR3 here is CASSLILGTGNEQYF. In DNA form, the CDR3 reads TGTGCCAGCAGCTTGATTTTAGGGACAGGGAACGAGCAGTACTTC. The chain combines TRBV7-3 with TRBJ2-7; 9 nucleotides align to TRBD1. The junction had 8 bases not matched to a gene; V was cut back by 3 bases and J by 5 bases. The CDR3 is 15 amino acids. CDR1 SGHTA and CDR2 FQGTGA come from the germline V gene.

Only one count was recorded for this clone. The chain links TRBV7-3 to TRBJ2-3, with 7 positions matching TRBD1. Trimming removed 5 bases from V and 1 base from J; junction bases left unmatched: 9. Germline values: CDR1 SGHTA, CDR2 FQGTGA. This CDR3 is built from 16 residues. CDR3 protein: CASSQQTGAGTDTQYF. CDR3 bases: TGTGCCAGCAGCCAACAAACAGGGGCCGGCACAGATACGCAGTATTTT.